These T cell receptor beta chains were read from a single sample in a study of blood T cell repertoires in COVID-19. Repertoires were generated with immunoSEQ multiplex PCR, while TCRdb's copy carries only in-frame clones and drops some. This table holds roughly 220,000 clones, under 90% found once. Material: peripheral blood. Receptors originate from a man older than 75 with acute or convalescent COVID-19. Both conserved end residues are trimmed from each CDR3. The order of the fields is V gene, CDR3 protein.

TRBV7-2,AQGASGNTGELF
TRBV18,ASSRTENTEAF
TRBV2,ASNRGGDTQY
TRBV18,ASSPTYGNEQF
TRBV6-5,ASSSDTEAF
TRBV30,AWSWDRDQPQH
TRBV27,ASSSGGTIY
TRBV4-1,ASSQGQSNYGYT
TRBV5-1,ASSQVGQGPIGYT
TRBV12-3/TRBV12-4,ASSLTGPSPLH
TRBV5-5,ASSYQQTGYGYT
TRBV6-2/TRBV6-3,ASSWLAGTDTQY
TRBV5-1,ASSLPGTAETQY